What follows describes a single T cell receptor beta chain. This specimen belongs to a study of blood T cell repertoires in COVID-19. This CDR3 has 16 residues. V shed 0 bases and J 7 bases; nucleotides not matched to a gene: 4. Germline V lookup: CDR1 SGDLS, CDR2 YYNGEE. Clones were sequenced by immunoSEQ multiplex PCR, and TCRdb holds only the in-frame ones, with some missing. The sample has under 450,000 clones; approximately 84% are singletons. Two negative PCRs, clearance, or symptom resolution characterized the recovered Cohort 3 donors. V gene TRBV9 combines with J gene TRBJ2-2; 12 positions match TRBD2. The sequencing sample was made of PBMCs or T cells enriched from blood (not recorded which). The origin of this receptor is a woman aged 25 to 39 who had recovered from COVID-19. This chain's CDR3 is CASSVGTSGAGGELFF. CDR3 coding DNA: TGTGCCAGCAGCGTAGGGACTAGCGGGGCCGGCGGGGAGCTGTTTTTT.